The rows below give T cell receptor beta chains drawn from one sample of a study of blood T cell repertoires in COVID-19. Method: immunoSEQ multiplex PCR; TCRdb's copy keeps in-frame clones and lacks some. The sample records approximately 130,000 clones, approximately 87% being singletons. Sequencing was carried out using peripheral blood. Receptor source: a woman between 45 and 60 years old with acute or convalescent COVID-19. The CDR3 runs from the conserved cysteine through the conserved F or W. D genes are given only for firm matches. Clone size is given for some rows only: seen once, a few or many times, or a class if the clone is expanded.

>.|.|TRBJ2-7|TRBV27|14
TGTGCCAGCAGTGTAACAGGGCCCTCCTACGAGCAGTACTTC
CASSVTGPSYEQYF
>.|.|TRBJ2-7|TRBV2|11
TGTGCCAGCAGACAGCAGTACGAGCAGTACTTC
CASRQQYEQYF
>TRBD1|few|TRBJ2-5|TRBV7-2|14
TGTGCCAGCAGCTGGACAGGGTACCAAGAGACCCAGTACTTC
CASSWTGYQETQYF
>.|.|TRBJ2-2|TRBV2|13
TGTGCCAAGAGGGTCGTGGACACCGGGGAGCTGTTTTTT
CAKRVVDTGELFF
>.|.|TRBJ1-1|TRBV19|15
TGTGCCAGTAGTATCTCCCTTACAGCAAACACTGAAGCTTTCTTT
CASSISLTANTEAFF
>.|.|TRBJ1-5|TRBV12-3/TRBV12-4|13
TGTGCCAGCACAGGGTATTGGAATCAGCCCCAGCATTTT
CASTGYWNQPQHF
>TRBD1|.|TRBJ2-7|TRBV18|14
TGTGCCAGCTCACCAGACAGGGGGCTACACGAGCAGTACTTC
CASSPDRGLHEQYF
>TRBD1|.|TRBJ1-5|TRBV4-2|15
TGTGCCAGCAGCCAAGGGGCTACAGGGGATCAGCCCCAGCATTTT
CASSQGATGDQPQHF
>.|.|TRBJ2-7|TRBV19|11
TGTGCCAGTAGTGAGGGCTACGAGCAGTACTTC
CASSEGYEQYF
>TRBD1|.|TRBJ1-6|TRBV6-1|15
TGTGCCAGCAGTGAAGGGGACAGGTACCTTTCACCCCTCCACTTT
CASSEGDRYLSPLHF
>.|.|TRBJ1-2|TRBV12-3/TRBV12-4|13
TGTGCCAGCAGTTTACAGGCAGCCTATGGCTACACCTTC
CASSLQAAYGYTF
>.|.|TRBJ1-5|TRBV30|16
.
CAWSLRDFRGNQPQHF
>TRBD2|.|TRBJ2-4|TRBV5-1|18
TGCGCCAGCAGCTTGCTTTCTAGCGGGCCTTTAGCCAAAAACATTCAGTACTTC
CASSLLSSGPLAKNIQYF
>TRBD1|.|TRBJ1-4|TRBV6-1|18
TGTGCCAGCAGTGAAGCGACCGGGACAGGAGGGCGAGGTGAAAAACTGTTTTTT
CASSEATGTGGRGEKLFF
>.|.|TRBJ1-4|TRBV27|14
TGTGCCAGCAGTCCGGGGGGGAGGAATGAAAAACTGTTTTTT
CASSPGGRNEKLFF
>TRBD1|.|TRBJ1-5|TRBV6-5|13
TGTGCCACCGGGGACAGGGCCAATCAGCCCCAGCATTTT
CATGDRANQPQHF
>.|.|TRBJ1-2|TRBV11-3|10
TGTGCCACAGGGACTCCTGGCTACACCTTC
CATGTPGYTF
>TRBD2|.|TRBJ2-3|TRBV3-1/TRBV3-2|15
TGTGCCAGCAGCCTCGGGACTAGAGGCACAGATACGCAGTATTTT
CASSLGTRGTDTQYF
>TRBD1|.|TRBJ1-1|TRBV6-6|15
TGTGCCAGCAGCGTCAGGGGGCAATCGGACACTGAAGCTTTCTTT
CASSVRGQSDTEAFF
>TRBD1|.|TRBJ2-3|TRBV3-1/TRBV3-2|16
TGTGCCAGCAGCCAAGGGACAGGGGGAGCGTCAGATACGCAGTATTTT
CASSQGTGGASDTQYF
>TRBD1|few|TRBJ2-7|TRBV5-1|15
TGCGCCAGCAGCTCATCCGGGACAGGGGTTTACGAGCAGTACTTC
CASSSSGTGVYEQYF
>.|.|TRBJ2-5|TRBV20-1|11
TGCAGTGCTAGAGCCGGGTCGACCCAGTACTTC
CSARAGSTQYF
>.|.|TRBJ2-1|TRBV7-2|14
TGTGCCAGCAGCTTAGGGACACTCTACAATGAGCAGTTCTTC
CASSLGTLYNEQFF
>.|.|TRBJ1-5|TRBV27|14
TGTGCCAGCAGTTTATCACTTAGCAATCAGCCCCAGCATTTT
CASSLSLSNQPQHF
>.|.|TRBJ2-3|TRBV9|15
TGTGCCAGCAGCGTAGCGGGCCGAGGGTCAGATACGCAGTATTTT
CASSVAGRGSDTQYF
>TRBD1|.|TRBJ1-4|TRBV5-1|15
TGCGCCAGCAGCTCCAATACAGGGGGCAGGGAAAAACTGTTTTTT
CASSSNTGGREKLFF
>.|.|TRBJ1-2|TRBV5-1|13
TGCGCCAGCAGCTTGGTAAGGACAGATGGCTACACCTTC
CASSLVRTDGYTF
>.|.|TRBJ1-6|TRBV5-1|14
TGCGCCAGCAGCTTGGTAGCAGATAATTCACCCCTCCACTTT
CASSLVADNSPLHF
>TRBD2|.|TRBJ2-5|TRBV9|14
TGTGCCAGCAGCCCCGGGGGGGTAAGAGAGACCCAGTACTTC
CASSPGGVRETQYF
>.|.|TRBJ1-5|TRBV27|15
TGTGCCAGCAGTTTTCTTTCAGGGACAAATCAGCCCCAGCATTTT
CASSFLSGTNQPQHF
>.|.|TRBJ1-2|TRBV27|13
TGTGCCAGCAGTCTAGGGGGATACTATGGCTACACCTTC
CASSLGGYYGYTF
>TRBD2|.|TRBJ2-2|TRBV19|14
TGTGCCAGTAGCCTGACTAGCGGGACCGGGGAGCTGTTTTTT
CASSLTSGTGELFF
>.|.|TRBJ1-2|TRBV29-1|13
TGCAGCGCCTTCGGCATGTCAGAGGGTGGCTACACCTTC
CSAFGMSEGGYTF
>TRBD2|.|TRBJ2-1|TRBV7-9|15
TGTGCCAGCAGCTTCGGGACTAGCGGAAACAATGAGCAGTTCTTC
CASSFGTSGNNEQFF
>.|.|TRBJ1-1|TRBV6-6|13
TGTGCCAGCACCGCTAACGTCGGGAGTGAAGCTTTCTTT
CASTANVGSEAFF
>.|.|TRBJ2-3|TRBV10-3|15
TGTGCCATCAGTGAGAATTGGCAAAGCACAGATACGCAGTATTTT
CAISENWQSTDTQYF
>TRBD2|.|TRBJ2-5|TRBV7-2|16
TGTGCCAGCAGCTCCTCCGGCAGCGGGAGGGGGGAGACCCAGTACTTC
CASSSSGSGRGETQYF
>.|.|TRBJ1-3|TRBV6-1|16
TGTGCCAGCAGTGAACGACTCGAACTCTCTGGAAACACCATATATTTT
CASSERLELSGNTIYF
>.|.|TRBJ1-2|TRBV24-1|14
TGTGCCACCAGTGATTCTAACAGGGACTATGGCTACACCTTC
CATSDSNRDYGYTF
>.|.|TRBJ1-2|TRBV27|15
TGTGCCAGCAGCCCAATGGTCCAGGGGTTGGAGGGCTACACCTTC
CASSPMVQGLEGYTF
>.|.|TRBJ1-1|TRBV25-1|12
TGTGCCAGCACCCGGGAGAACACTGAAGCTTTCTTT
CASTRENTEAFF
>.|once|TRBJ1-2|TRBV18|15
TGTGCCAGCTCACCAGAAAGCCAAGCTAACTATGGCTACACCTTC
CASSPESQANYGYTF
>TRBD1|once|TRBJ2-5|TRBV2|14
TGTGCCAGCAGTGTACAGGGGGCAGAAGAGACCCAGTACTTC
CASSVQGAEETQYF
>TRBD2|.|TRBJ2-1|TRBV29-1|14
TGCAGTGTTAAGCGGGGGCTCTCCTACAATGAGCAGTTCTTC
CSVKRGLSYNEQFF
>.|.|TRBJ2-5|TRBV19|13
TGTGCCAGTAGTATTATGACAGACGAGACCCAGTACTTC
CASSIMTDETQYF
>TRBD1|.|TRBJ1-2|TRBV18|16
TGTGCCAGCTCACCAGACAAGGGACAGGGTAACTATGGCTACACCTTC
CASSPDKGQGNYGYTF
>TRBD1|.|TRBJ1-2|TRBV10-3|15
TGTGCCATCAGCTCCGGGACAGGTTGGGCCTATGGCTACACCTTC
CAISSGTGWAYGYTF
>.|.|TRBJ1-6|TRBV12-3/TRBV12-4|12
TGTGCCAGCAGTCCGAGGAATTCACCCCTCCACTTT
CASSPRNSPLHF
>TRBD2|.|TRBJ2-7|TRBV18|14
TGTGCCAGCTCACGGACTAGCGACTCCTACGAGCAGTACTTC
CASSRTSDSYEQYF
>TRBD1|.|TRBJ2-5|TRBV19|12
TGTGCCAGTAGGGGGACAGGGAAGACCCAGTACTTC
CASRGTGKTQYF
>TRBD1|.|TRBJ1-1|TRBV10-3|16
TGTGCCAGCCGAACAGGAGAGACAGGGTTGAACACTGAAGCTTTCTTT
CASRTGETGLNTEAFF